This T cell receptor beta chain was obtained from a study of blood T cells in healthy people across ages. The CDR3 contains 15 residues. V was pared by 3 bases and J by 0 bases, with 10 bases between. Around 9 milliliters of peripheral blood were drawn from each donor into EDTA-treated tubes. The second PCR ran roughly 7 to 12 cycles with a sample-barcoded 5' primer and J-beta primers. TCRdb used MiXCR to reprocess the 5' RACE reads, holding one entry per CDR3 protein. The repertoire includes around 1,800,000 distinct CDR3 sequences, roughly two fifths of them detected once, and 20% to 25% sits in the top ten.

The source of this sequence is a human donor in good health. Sequencing used blood. The chain recombines TRBV12-3 or TRBV12-4 with TRBJ2-3; no firm D call. The CDR3 protein is CASSFGPTSTDTQYF. The CDR3, as DNA: TGTGCCAGCAGTTTTGGGCCTACTAGCACAGATACGCAGTATTTT.